These 28 T cell receptor beta chains were sequenced from one sample in a study of blood T cell repertoires in COVID-19. Using immunoSEQ multiplex PCR, the repertoire was profiled, and TCRdb retains in-frame clones only, with some absent. The data contain approximately 240,000 clones, 82% of them singletons. The sequencing sample was made of peripheral blood. These receptors were collected from a woman older than 75 with active or convalescent COVID-19.

This sequence joins TRBV10-2 and TRBJ1-4, with D hard to call. V was trimmed by 7 bases and J by 3 bases, leaving 12 bases between them. CDR1 is WSHSY and CDR2 is SAAADI in the germline V gene. The CDR3 length is 14 residues. CDR3 in amino acids: CASNVAGANEKLFF. The CDR3 bases are TGCGCCAGCAATGTGGCGGGAGCTAATGAAAAACTGTTTTTT.

The chain links TRBV5-4 to TRBJ1-2; 9 bases are shared with TRBD1. The V gene end was trimmed by 3 bases and the J gene end by 4 bases; junction bases not matched to a gene: 4. The CDR3 is made up of 14 amino acids. The germline V gene encodes CDR1 SGHNT and CDR2 YYREEE (reference sequence). CDR3 protein: CASSSGQGTYGYTF. The CDR3 bases are TGTGCCAGCAGCTCGGGACAGGGCACCTATGGCTACACCTTC.

The CDR3 sequence is CASSVGSGLNSPLHF. CDR3 DNA: TGTGCCAGCAGCGTAGGTTCAGGGCTAAATTCACCCCTCCACTTT. The rearrangement uses TRBV9 and TRBJ1-6, with D possibly matching TRBD1 (5 bases). CDR3 length: 15 amino acids. Trimming stripped 0 bases from V and 7 bases from J, with 11 bases between. Germline assignment: CDR1 SGDLS and CDR2 YYNGEE.

The chain joins TRBV7-9 to TRBJ1-1; 7 nucleotides line up with TRBD1. Germline-derived CDR1 and CDR2 are SEHNR and FQNEAQ (reference sequence). The CDR3 length is 13 residues. J lost 11 bases, V lost 4 bases, and 10 bases had no gene match. The CDR3 is CASSSQSGGQAFF. CDR3 nucleotides: TGTGCCAGCAGCTCGCAGTCAGGGGGGCAGGCTTTCTTT.

The gene calls are TRBV14 and TRBJ2-1; the D is unclear. Trimming pared 1 base from V and 15 bases from J, leaving 10 bases between. Per germline, CDR1 SGHDN and CDR2 FVKESK. This CDR3 region has 11 residues. In DNA, the CDR3 is TGTGCCAGCAGCCAAGGACCGTCGGGGTTCTTC. Translated, it gives CASSQGPSGFF.

J is TRBJ1-1 and V is TRBV29-1, with TRBD1 matching 10 bases. This CDR3 has 12 residues. Per the germline V gene, CDR1 is SQVTM and CDR2 is ANQGSEA. V dropped 7 bases and J dropped 4; count of bases not matched to a gene: 3. CDR3 DNA: TGCAGCGGACAGGGGGCGACCACTGAAGCTTTCTTT. It is translated as CSGQGATTEAFF. Combining the CDR3 with reference TRBV29-1 and TRBJ1-1 gives the whole variable domain SAVISQKPSRDICQRGTSLTIQCQVDSQVTMMFWYRQQPGQSLTLIATANQGSEATYESGFVIDKFPISRPNLTFSTLTVSNMSPEDSSIYLCSGQGATTEAFFGQGTRLTVV.

This clone turned up a few times. The J gene is TRBJ1-4, the V gene TRBV2; D is uncertain. The V and J ends lost 7 bases and 4 bases respectively, with 13 bases between them. The CDR3 is 14 amino acids. The V gene's germline CDR1 is SNHLY and CDR2 FYNNEI. The CDR3 nucleotides read TGTGCCAGCATCGGGTCCCGTTATAATGAAAAACTGTTTTTT. Translated: CASIGSRYNEKLFF. Full variable domain (outside the CDR3, taken from reference TRBV2 and TRBJ1-4): EPEVTQTPSHQVTQMGQEVILRCVPISNHLYFYWYRQILGQKVEFLVSFYNNEISEKSEIFDDQFSVERPDGSNFTLKIRSTKLEDSAMYFCASIGSRYNEKLFFGSGTQLSVL.

CDR3 DNA sequence: TGTGCCAGTAACCGGGACAGGGGGGTGGTTGGGGAGCAGTTCTTC. Its translation: CASNRDRGVVGEQFF. The chain joins TRBV19 to TRBJ2-1; 11 bases line up with TRBD1. This CDR3 is built from 15 residues. Germline trimming cut 7 bases from V and 10 bases from J; bases unmatched to any gene: 12. The germline V gene encodes CDR1 LNHDA and CDR2 SQIVND (reference sequence). The full variable domain, completed using reference TRBV19 and TRBJ2-1, is DGGITQSPKYLFRKEGQNVTLSCEQNLNHDAMYWYRQDPGQGLRLIYYSQIVNDFQKGDIAEGYSVSREKKESFPLTVTSAQKNPTAFYLCASNRDRGVVGEQFFGPGTRLTVL.

The chain employs TRBV2 and TRBJ2-3, with D possibly matching TRBD1 (5 bases). Deletions cut 6 bases from V and 2 bases from J, with 15 bases between. The CDR3 sequence is 15 residues long. Per germline, CDR1 SNHLY and CDR2 FYNNEI. CDR3 DNA: TGTGCCAGCAGGGACCAGGGCTTGGTCACAGATACGCAGTATTTT. Its protein is CASRDQGLVTDTQYF.

This rearrangement joins TRBV4-2 to TRBJ2-3; 11 bases fit TRBD2. CDR3 length equals 19 residues. Looked up from germline, CDR1 is LGHNA and CDR2 is YNFKEQ. V was pared by 0 bases and J by 2 bases, with 10 bases of the junction left unmatched. CDR3 amino acids: CASSQDLGPSGGYTDTQYF. CDR3 coding DNA: TGTGCCAGCAGCCAAGACCTCGGGCCTAGCGGGGGGTACACAGATACGCAGTATTTT.

The CDR3 sequence is CASSYGRTAYEQYF. The CDR3, as DNA: TGTGCCAGCAGTTACGGGAGGACCGCCTACGAGCAGTACTTC. The chain has TRBV6-5 and TRBJ2-7; tentatively, D is TRBD2 (6 bases). From germline, CDR1 is MNHEY and CDR2 SVGAGI. This CDR3 is built from 14 residues. The V end was cut by 2 bases, the J end by 2 bases, with 10 bases between.

This rearrangement joins TRBV2 to TRBJ1-6; a weak D match, TRBD1 (6 bases). CDR1 and CDR2 (germline): SNHLY, FYNNEI. V was shortened by 6 bases and J by 10 bases, with 16 bases between the two germline ends. The CDR3 is made up of 14 amino acids. The CDR3 region is CASSLTGIESPLHF. The CDR3 DNA is TGTGCCAGCAGCCTAACAGGGATCGAATCACCCCTCCACTTT.

The chain recombines TRBV7-9 with TRBJ1-2; perhaps TRBD1 as D (6 bases). Germline CDR1 is SEHNR and CDR2 is FQNEAQ (reference sequence). The CDR3 length is 15 residues. Trimming pared 2 bases from V and 0 bases from J, leaving 10 bases between. The CDR3 DNA reads TGTGCCAGCAGCTTACACAGGGAAGCTAACTATGGCTACACCTTC. Its translation: CASSLHREANYGYTF.

This clone was found once. The chain uses TRBV5-1 and TRBJ1-1; TRBD1 matches 8 bases. This CDR3 is built from 14 residues. The junction had 8 bases not matched to a gene; V was cut back by 6 bases and J by 4 bases. The germline V gene has CDR1 SGHRS and CDR2 YFSETQ. CDR3 protein: CASNDQGAITEAFF. CDR3 sequence (DNA): TGCGCCAGCAACGACCAGGGGGCAATCACTGAAGCTTTCTTT.

This clone has more than one count but fewer than ten. V is TRBV10-2 and J is TRBJ1-1, with D perhaps TRBD1 (6 bases). The germline V gene encodes CDR1 WSHSY and CDR2 SAAADI. This CDR3 has 17 amino acids. Trimming left V 4 bases short and J 1 base short, with 19 bases between. CDR3: CASSGPTGSGPNTEAFF. The CDR3 DNA reads as TGCGCCAGCAGTGGACCCACAGGGTCAGGGCCGAACACTGAAGCTTTCTTT.

The rearrangement links TRBV24-1 to TRBJ1-1; 8 bases line up with TRBD1. V was clipped by 9 bases and J by 1 base; unmatched bases: 3. Germline CDR1 reads KGHDR; CDR2 reads SFDVKD. The CDR3 loop spans 13 amino acids. The CDR3 sequence is CATQGAKNTEAFF. CDR3 coding DNA: TGTGCCACCCAGGGGGCGAAGAACACTGAAGCTTTCTTT.

This clone was picked up one time. The chain has TRBV28 and TRBJ2-7; 11 bases are a match to TRBD1. Germline V gives CDR1 MDHEN, CDR2 SYDVKM. Trimming removed 6 bases from V and 8 bases from J; junction bases left unmatched: 12. CDR3 length: 15 residues. CDR3 loop: CASSHPDRGQIKQYF. The CDR3 bases are TGTGCCAGCAGCCACCCGGACAGGGGGCAGATCAAGCAGTACTTC.

This chain uses TRBV28 with TRBJ1-6, with TRBD1 identical over 9 bases. Germline V CDR1 and CDR2: MDHEN, SYDVKM. V lost 5 bases, J lost 10 bases, and 9 bases stayed unmatched. This CDR3 comprises 15 residues. The CDR3 DNA reads TGTGCCAGCAGTGCCCCCGGGACAGGGATGTCACCCCTCCACTTT. It translates to CASSAPGTGMSPLHF.

The chain carries TRBV21-1 and TRBJ2-2; the DNA was not used to check the table's D call, TRBD2. TRBV21-1 is a documented pseudogene. This CDR3 is built from 23 residues. The CDR3 loop is CASSNYDSRGSSLVSINTGELFF. The CDR3 nucleotides read TGTGCCAGCAGCAACTATGATTCTAGAGGTTCCTCCCTCGTTTCGATAAACACCGGGGAGCTGTTTTTT.

The chain employs TRBV7-8 and TRBJ1-2; D is perhaps TRBD1 (5 bases). Germline V gives CDR1 SGHVS, CDR2 FQNEAQ. CDR3 length: 14 residues. Trimming took 4 bases from V and 4 from J, leaving 13 bases between them. CDR3 sequence (DNA): TGTGCCAGCAGCTCCCGACAGCCCTTCTATGGCTACACCTTC. This translates into CASSSRQPFYGYTF.

This clone was recorded only once. The chain uses TRBV28 and TRBJ2-5, with 10 bases fitting TRBD2. V lost 3 bases and J lost 2; bases outside the gene matches: 24. From germline, CDR1 is MDHEN and CDR2 SYDVKM. There are 22 residues in the CDR3. CDR3 sequence (DNA): TGTGCCAGCAGTTTTTGGGGGGCGCGGATTAGCGGGAGGATTCAGGGGCAAGAGACCCAGTACTTC. Protein sequence: CASSFWGARISGRIQGQETQYF.

This clone has just one count. The chain is built from TRBV13 and TRBJ2-2; 10 positions agree with TRBD1. Germline V gives CDR1 PRHDT, CDR2 FYEKMQ (reference sequence). Trimming cost V 6 bases and J 8 bases; bases outside gene matches: 3. This CDR3 contains 13 residues. In DNA form, the CDR3 reads TGTGCCAGCAGACGGGACAGGGGAGGGGAGCTGTTTTTT. This gives the protein CASRRDRGGELFF.

The V call is TRBV24-1, the J call TRBJ1-5; 8 bases are a match to TRBD1. CDR1 is KGHDR and CDR2 is SFDVKD in the germline V gene. The V gene end was trimmed by 5 bases and the J gene end by 9 bases; junction bases not matched to a gene: 11. The CDR3 runs to 15 residues. Here the CDR3 reads CATSGSDRGQGPQHF. The DNA for the CDR3 is TGTGCCACCAGTGGGTCCGACAGGGGTCAGGGGCCCCAGCATTTT.

CDR3 DNA: TGTGCCAGCAGCCTGACTAGCGGGGGCCTTACTAGCACAGATACGCAGTATTTT. It yields the protein CASSLTSGGLTSTDTQYF. The gene calls are TRBV12-1 and TRBJ2-3; no DNA check was done on the table's D call, TRBD2. TRBV12-1 is a listed pseudogene. This CDR3 spans 18 amino acids.

The J gene is TRBJ2-1, the V gene TRBV3-1 (or the pseudogene TRBV3-2); D unresolved. The V and J ends lost 2 bases and 6 bases respectively, with 8 bases between them. The CDR3 is 13 residues long. The V gene's germline CDR1 is LGHDT and CDR2 YNNKEL (reference sequence). The CDR3 region is CASSQSRLNEQFF. As DNA, the CDR3 is TGTGCCAGCAGCCAATCCAGGCTCAATGAGCAGTTCTTC.

The V gene is TRBV4-1, the J gene TRBJ2-1; 8 positions match TRBD2. With 0 bases clipped from V and 5 bases from J, the junction kept 9 bases outside the gene matches. This CDR3 contains 17 residues. The germline gives CDR1 MGHRA, CDR2 YSYEKL. The CDR3 coding sequence is TGCGCCAGCAGCCAAGATCTGGCTAGCGGGTCAAACAATGAGCAGTTCTTC. Its translation: CASSQDLASGSNNEQFF.

This chain uses TRBV28 with TRBJ1-2, with 8 positions matching TRBD1. This CDR3 has 14 residues. Germline V gene sequence: CDR1 MDHEN, CDR2 SYDVKM. The junction had 11 bases not matched to a gene; V was cut back by 8 bases and J by 6 bases. The CDR3 region is CASLMTGVYDGYTF. Here the CDR3 DNA reads TGTGCCAGCCTGATGACAGGGGTGTATGATGGCTACACCTTC.

This chain joins TRBV4-1 and TRBJ2-7; possibly TRBD1 for D (6 bases). Trimming cost V 0 bases and J 10 bases, with 19 bases left between them. The CDR3 covers 15 residues. The germline V gene encodes CDR1 MGHRA and CDR2 YSYEKL. CDR3 loop: CASSQDLRQETTQYF. For the CDR3, the DNA is TGCGCCAGCAGCCAAGATCTTAGACAGGAGACTACACAGTACTTC.